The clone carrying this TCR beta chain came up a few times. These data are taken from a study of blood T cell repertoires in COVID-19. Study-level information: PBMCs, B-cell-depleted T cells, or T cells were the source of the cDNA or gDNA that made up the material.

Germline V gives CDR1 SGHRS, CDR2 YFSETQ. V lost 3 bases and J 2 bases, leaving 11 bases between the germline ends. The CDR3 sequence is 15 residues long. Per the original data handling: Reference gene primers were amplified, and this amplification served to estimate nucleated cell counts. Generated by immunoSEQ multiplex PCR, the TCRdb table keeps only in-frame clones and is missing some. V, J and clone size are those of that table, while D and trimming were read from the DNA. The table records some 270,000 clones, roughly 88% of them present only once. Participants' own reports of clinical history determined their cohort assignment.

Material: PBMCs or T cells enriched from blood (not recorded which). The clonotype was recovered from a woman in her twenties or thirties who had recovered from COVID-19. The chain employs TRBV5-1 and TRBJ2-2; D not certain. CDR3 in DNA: TGCGCCAGCAGCTCGCAGGTTTTCAACACCGGGGAGCTGTTTTTT. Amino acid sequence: CASSSQVFNTGELFF. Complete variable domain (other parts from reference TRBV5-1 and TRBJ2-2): KAGVTQTPRYLIKTRGQQVTLSCSPISGHRSVSWYQQTPGQGLQFLFEYFSETQRNKGNFPGRFSGRQFSNSRSEMNVSTLELGDSALYLCASSSQVFNTGELFFGEGSRLTVL.